A selection of T cell receptor beta chains follows, all from one sample in a study of blood T cell repertoires in COVID-19. Assay used: immunoSEQ multiplex PCR; TCRdb lists only in-frame clones, some missing. The sample has about 330,000 clones; 70% to 90% are singletons. The material sequenced was peripheral blood. These receptors were taken from a woman in her forties or fifties with active or convalescent COVID-19. The CDR3 runs from the conserved cysteine through the conserved F or W. Fields, in order: clone size, D gene, V gene, J gene, CDR3 protein, CDR3 DNA. A D gene is named only where the DNA matches it firmly. Some rows mark clone size as missing; the rest say once, few, many or name a class of expanded clone.

clone size: .; D gene: TRBD1; V gene: TRBV5-6; J gene: TRBJ2-3; CDR3 protein: CASSSMGTGTLNTQYF; CDR3 DNA: TGTGCCAGCAGCTCGATGGGGACAGGGACTTTAAATACGCAGTATTTT
clone size: .; D gene: .; V gene: TRBV7-3; J gene: TRBJ2-1; CDR3 protein: CASSLKVAGANEQFF; CDR3 DNA: TGTGCCAGCAGCTTAAAGGTGGCAGGGGCCAATGAGCAGTTCTTC
clone size: .; D gene: TRBD1; V gene: TRBV2; J gene: TRBJ1-1; CDR3 protein: CASDRGPRDTEAFF; CDR3 DNA: TGTGCCAGCGATAGGGGGCCAAGGGACACTGAAGCTTTCTTT
clone size: .; D gene: TRBD2; V gene: TRBV6-4; J gene: TRBJ2-3; CDR3 protein: CASFTSGRVGTDTQYF; CDR3 DNA: TGTGCCAGCTTTACTAGCGGGAGGGTGGGCACAGATACGCAGTATTTT
clone size: few; D gene: .; V gene: TRBV4-3; J gene: TRBJ2-7; CDR3 protein: CASSQDWQGYEQYF; CDR3 DNA: TGCGCCAGCAGCCAAGATTGGCAGGGATACGAGCAGTACTTC
clone size: .; D gene: .; V gene: TRBV28; J gene: TRBJ1-1; CDR3 protein: CASRSGTRDTEAFF; CDR3 DNA: TGTGCCAGCAGATCCGGAACGAGGGACACTGAAGCTTTCTTT
clone size: .; D gene: .; V gene: TRBV5-6; J gene: TRBJ2-7; CDR3 protein: CASSDIAYEQYF; CDR3 DNA: TGTGCCAGCAGCGACATTGCCTACGAGCAGTACTTC
clone size: .; D gene: .; V gene: TRBV19; J gene: TRBJ1-1; CDR3 protein: CASSIGGNTEAFF; CDR3 DNA: TGTGCCAGTAGTATCGGGGGGAACACTGAAGCTTTCTTT
clone size: .; D gene: TRBD1; V gene: TRBV9; J gene: TRBJ2-3; CDR3 protein: CASSVEARGDTQYF; CDR3 DNA: TGTGCCAGCAGCGTAGAAGCCAGGGGGGATACGCAGTATTTT
clone size: .; D gene: TRBD1; V gene: TRBV5-1; J gene: TRBJ1-4; CDR3 protein: CASSLWTGDPRKLFF; CDR3 DNA: TGCGCCAGCAGCTTGTGGACAGGGGATCCTCGGAAACTGTTTTTT
clone size: .; D gene: .; V gene: TRBV4-3; J gene: TRBJ1-4; CDR3 protein: CASSPGMWGRGEKLFF; CDR3 DNA: TGCGCCAGCAGCCCCGGAATGTGGGGTAGGGGGGAAAAACTGTTTTTT
clone size: .; D gene: .; V gene: TRBV18; J gene: TRBJ1-1; CDR3 protein: CASSPIRLADPVFTEAFF; CDR3 DNA: TGTGCCAGCTCACCGATCCGGTTAGCGGACCCTGTTTTCACTGAAGCTTTCTTT
clone size: .; D gene: .; V gene: TRBV30; J gene: TRBJ1-1; CDR3 protein: CAWSDRDLGEAFF; CDR3 DNA: TGTGCCTGGAGTGATCGGGACTTGGGTGAAGCTTTCTTT
clone size: .; D gene: .; V gene: TRBV7-3; J gene: TRBJ2-2; CDR3 protein: CASSLTPRFANTGELFF; CDR3 DNA: TGTGCCAGCAGCTTAACACCGCGGTTCGCGAACACCGGGGAGCTGTTTTTT
clone size: .; D gene: TRBD2; V gene: TRBV30; J gene: TRBJ2-3; CDR3 protein: CAWSRLAGGTDTQYF; CDR3 DNA: TGTGCCTGGAGCCGACTAGCGGGGGGCACAGATACGCAGTATTTT
clone size: .; D gene: .; V gene: TRBV6-2/TRBV6-3; J gene: TRBJ2-7; CDR3 protein: CASSFSGHQPSYEQYF; CDR3 DNA: TGTGCCAGCAGTTTTTCAGGACATCAACCTTCCTACGAGCAGTACTTC
clone size: .; D gene: .; V gene: TRBV7-3; J gene: TRBJ1-3; CDR3 protein: CASSSPGSAGNTIYF; CDR3 DNA: TGTGCCAGCAGCTCCCCAGGTAGCGCTGGAAACACCATATATTTT
clone size: .; D gene: TRBD1; V gene: TRBV24-1; J gene: TRBJ1-2; CDR3 protein: CATSDRTGAYGYTF; CDR3 DNA: TGTGCCACCAGTGACCGGACAGGAGCCTATGGCTACACCTTC
clone size: .; D gene: .; V gene: TRBV4-2; J gene: TRBJ1-6; CDR3 protein: CASSIKMGGSPLHF; CDR3 DNA: TGTGCCAGCAGTATAAAAATGGGGGGATCACCCCTCCACTTT
clone size: .; D gene: TRBD1; V gene: TRBV28; J gene: TRBJ2-7; CDR3 protein: CASSTQGDEQYF; CDR3 DNA: TGTGCCAGCAGTACCCAGGGGGACGAGCAGTACTTC
clone size: .; D gene: .; V gene: TRBV9; J gene: TRBJ2-7; CDR3 protein: CASSVAGASYEQYF; CDR3 DNA: TGTGCCAGCAGCGTAGCAGGGGCGTCCTACGAGCAGTACTTC
clone size: once; D gene: TRBD2; V gene: TRBV9; J gene: TRBJ2-3; CDR3 protein: CASSLGGNSGSADTQYF; CDR3 DNA: TGTGCCAGCAGCTTAGGGGGTAATAGCGGGAGTGCAGATACGCAGTATTTT
clone size: .; D gene: .; V gene: TRBV18; J gene: TRBJ1-2; CDR3 protein: CASSSNGQGNYGYTF; CDR3 DNA: TGTGCCAGCTCATCGAACGGGCAGGGGAACTATGGCTACACCTTC
clone size: .; D gene: .; V gene: TRBV5-1; J gene: TRBJ2-1; CDR3 protein: CASRSLRGDEQFF; CDR3 DNA: TGCGCCAGCAGGTCCCTCAGAGGAGATGAGCAGTTCTTC
clone size: .; D gene: .; V gene: TRBV28; J gene: TRBJ1-5; CDR3 protein: CASRGLRDFPLGSNQPQHF; CDR3 DNA: TGTGCCAGCAGGGGGCTCCGGGACTTTCCTCTAGGGAGCAATCAGCCCCAGCATTTT
clone size: .; D gene: .; V gene: TRBV28; J gene: TRBJ2-1; CDR3 protein: CASSLTGFTKNEQFF; CDR3 DNA: TGTGCCAGCAGTTTAACAGGATTTACTAAAAATGAGCAGTTCTTC
clone size: .; D gene: .; V gene: TRBV30; J gene: TRBJ1-2; CDR3 protein: CAWSVQAGYGYTF; CDR3 DNA: TGTGCCTGGAGTGTACAGGCAGGCTATGGCTACACCTTC
clone size: .; D gene: TRBD2; V gene: TRBV27; J gene: TRBJ2-7; CDR3 protein: CASRETSQRSYEQYF; CDR3 DNA: TGTGCCAGCAGGGAGACTAGCCAACGAAGCTACGAGCAGTACTTC
clone size: .; D gene: .; V gene: TRBV3-1/TRBV3-2; J gene: TRBJ2-1; CDR3 protein: CASSQDFWANYNEQFF; CDR3 DNA: TGTGCCAGCAGCCAAGATTTTTGGGCTAACTACAATGAGCAGTTCTTC